One and the same sample provided the 5 T cell receptor beta chains below, sequenced in a study of T-cell memory formation after mild COVID-19. TCRdb fed the 5' RACE reads into MiXCR, producing one record per CDR3 protein. The profile shows 350,000 or so distinct CDR3 sequences, less than 25% of them singletons. Sequencing was carried out using PBMCs or a T cell subset sorted from them (not recorded which). The source is a man younger than 35 who had mild COVID-19 (a few samples of this study predate the infection). Cell type and time point are not known.

V gene TRBV5-1 combines with J gene TRBJ2-5; D is perhaps TRBD1 (6 bases). CDR1 SGHRS and CDR2 YFSETQ come from the germline V gene. The CDR3 contains 14 residues. The V and J ends lost 2 bases and 1 base respectively, with 9 bases between them. CDR3 sequence reads: CASSFGTLQETQYF. The CDR3 bases are TGCGCCAGCAGCTTCGGGACACTCCAAGAGACCCAGTACTTC.

This clonotype came up a few times. The rearrangement uses TRBV6-5 and TRBJ2-2; TRBD1 matches at 11 bases. V was pared by 0 bases and J by 9 bases, with 3 bases of the junction left unmatched. Germline CDR1 MNHEY, CDR2 SVGAGI. The CDR3 is made up of 15 amino acids. The CDR3 loop is CASSYSRTGGRELFF. CDR3 nucleotide sequence: TGTGCCAGCAGTTACTCGAGGACAGGGGGCCGGGAGCTGTTTTTT.

This chain links TRBV21-1 with TRBJ1-5; TRBD1 is taken as the D call from the table, unchecked against the DNA. TRBV21-1 is flagged as a pseudogene. The CDR3 is 13 residues long. CDR3: CAGGTGNNQPQHF. The CDR3 coding sequence is TGTGCCGGAGGGACAGGGAACAATCAGCCCCAGCATTTT.

This clonotype was seen a single time. The CDR3 DNA reads as TGCGCCAGCAGCCCTTTCAGGGGGGATGGTCCCCAGCATTTT. Translating it yields CASSPFRGDGPQHF. V usage is TRBV4-1 and J usage is TRBJ1-5, with 7 bases lining up with TRBD1. The CDR3 runs to 14 residues. Per the germline V gene, CDR1 is MGHRA and CDR2 is YSYEKL. J lost 10 bases, V lost 4 bases, and 10 bases had no gene match.

The table lists this clonotype with many counts. CDR3 DNA: TGCGCCAGCAGCTTGGTTACAGGCGGTAATACGCAGTATTTT. This gives the protein CASSLVTGGNTQYF. The chain employs TRBV5-1 and TRBJ2-3; tentative D call: TRBD1 (5 bases). CDR1 SGHRS and CDR2 YFSETQ come from the germline V gene. The CDR3 loop spans 14 amino acids. V lost 0 bases and J 7 bases, leaving 12 bases between the germline ends.